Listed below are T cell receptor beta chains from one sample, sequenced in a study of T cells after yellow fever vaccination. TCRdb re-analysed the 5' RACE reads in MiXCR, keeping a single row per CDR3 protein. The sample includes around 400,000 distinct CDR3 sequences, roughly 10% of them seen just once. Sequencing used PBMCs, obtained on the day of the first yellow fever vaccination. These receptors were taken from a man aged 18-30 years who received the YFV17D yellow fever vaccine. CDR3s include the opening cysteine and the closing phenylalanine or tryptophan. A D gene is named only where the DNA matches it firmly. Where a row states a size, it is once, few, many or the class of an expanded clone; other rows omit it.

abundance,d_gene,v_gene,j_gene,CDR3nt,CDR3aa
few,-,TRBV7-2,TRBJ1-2,TGTGCCAGCAGCTTAGCTGCCATGGGAGGGGGTGTTGATGGCTACACCTTC,CASSLAAMGGGVDGYTF
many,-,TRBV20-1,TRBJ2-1,TGCAGTGCCCCATGGGGGCGGGCCTTTAAATCGGCGCAGTTCTTC,CSAPWGRAFKSAQFF
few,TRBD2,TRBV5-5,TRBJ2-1,TGTGCCAGTCTACTAGCGGGGATTGCTTACAATGAGCAGTTCTTC,CASLLAGIAYNEQFF
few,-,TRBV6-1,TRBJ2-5,TGTGCCATCGCTTGGGGTTACCAAGAGACCCAGTACTTC,CAIAWGYQETQYF
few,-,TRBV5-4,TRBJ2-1,TGTGCCAGCAGCCGGCAGGTAGCGGACAATGAGCAGTTCTTC,CASSRQVADNEQFF
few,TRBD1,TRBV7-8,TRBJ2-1,TGTGCCAGCAGCTTACCGGGACAGGGAACCTACAATGAGCAGTTCTTC,CASSLPGQGTYNEQFF
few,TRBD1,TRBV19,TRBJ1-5,TGTGCCAGTCGGGACAGCGATGATAGCAATCAGCCCCAGCATTTT,CASRDSDDSNQPQHF
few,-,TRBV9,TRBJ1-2,TGTGCCAGCAGCGTATTGGGGGGGCAGGAAGGCTACACCTTC,CASSVLGGQEGYTF
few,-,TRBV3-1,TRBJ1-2,TGTGCCAGCAGCCAATTACAAAACTATGGCTACACCTTC,CASSQLQNYGYTF
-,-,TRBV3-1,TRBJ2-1,TGTGCCAGCAGCCAAGATAACAGCATGGATGAGCAGTTCTTC,CASSQDNSMDEQFF
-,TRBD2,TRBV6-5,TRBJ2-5,TGTGCCAGCAGTTACGCCCGGGGAGCGGGGGGTCGTACCCAGTACTTC,CASSYARGAGGRTQYF
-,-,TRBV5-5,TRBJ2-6,TGTGCCAGCAGCTTCAAGGGTCCCCCCTCTGGGGCCAACGTCCTGACTTTC,CASSFKGPPSGANVLTF
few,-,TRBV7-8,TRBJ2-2,TGTGCCAGCAGCCTTATACACGGCACCGGGGAGCTGTTTTTT,CASSLIHGTGELFF
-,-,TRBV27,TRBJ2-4,TGTGCCAGCAGGCTGGTTGGGGGCATAGCCAAAAACATTCAGTACTTC,CASRLVGGIAKNIQYF
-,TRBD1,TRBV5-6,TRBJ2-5,TGTGCCAGCAGCTTGAGCTTAGGACAGGGACAAGAGACCCAGTACTTC,CASSLSLGQGQETQYF
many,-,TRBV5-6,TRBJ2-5,TGTGCCAGCAGCCGAAGATCGTTGGGAGGAGAGACCCAGTACTTC,CASSRRSLGGETQYF
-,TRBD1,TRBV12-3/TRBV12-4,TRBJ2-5,TGTGCCAGCACTATTCCAGGGGGCGGGGAGACCCAGTACTTC,CASTIPGGGETQYF
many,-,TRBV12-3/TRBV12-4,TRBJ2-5,TGTGCCAGCAGCCAAGCGGGAGAGACCCAGTACTTC,CASSQAGETQYF
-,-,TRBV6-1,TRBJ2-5,TGTGCCAGCAGCGTTGGCAGGCAAGAGACCCAGTACTTC,CASSVGRQETQYF
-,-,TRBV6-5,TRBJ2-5,TGTGCCAGCAGTTTCCCCCCTGAGGCGGAGACCCAGTACTTC,CASSFPPEAETQYF
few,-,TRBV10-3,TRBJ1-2,TGTGCCATCAGGGCCCAGGAGGGTCCCTATGGCTACACCTTC,CAIRAQEGPYGYTF
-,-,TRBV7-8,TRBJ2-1,TGTGCCAGCAGCTTAGGGGCTTCAGGCGAGTTCTTC,CASSLGASGEFF
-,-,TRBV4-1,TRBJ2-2,TGCGCCAGCAGCCAGGCTTGGATGGGCATCGGGGAGCTGTTTTTT,CASSQAWMGIGELFF
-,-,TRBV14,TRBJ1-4,TGTGCCAGCACGCGCAGGGCGAAAGAAAAACTGTTTTTT,CASTRRAKEKLFF
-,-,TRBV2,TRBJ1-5,TGTGCCAGCAGTGGGGACACCTCATCCCATCAGCCCCAGCATTTT,CASSGDTSSHQPQHF
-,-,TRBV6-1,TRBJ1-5,TGTGCCAGCAGTAGAGGGACAACCCCCAATCAGCCCCAGCATTTT,CASSRGTTPNQPQHF
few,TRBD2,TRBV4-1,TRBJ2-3,TGCGCCAGCAGCCAAGGAGCTAGCGGGATCACAGATACGCAGTATTTT,CASSQGASGITDTQYF
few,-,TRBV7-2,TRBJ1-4,TGTGCCAGCAGCTCAACCGTCGCAACTAATGAAAAACTGTTTTTT,CASSSTVATNEKLFF
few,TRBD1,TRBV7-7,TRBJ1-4,TGTGCCAGCAGCGTAACAGGGGCAACTAATGAAAAACTGTTTTTT,CASSVTGATNEKLFF
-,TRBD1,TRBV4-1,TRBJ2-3,TGCGCCAGCAGCCAAGGGGAAGGGGGCGTTTATAGAGATACGCAGTATTTT,CASSQGEGGVYRDTQYF
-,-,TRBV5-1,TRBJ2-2,TGCGCCAGCAGCTTCCGATCGGGGCATAACACCGGGGAGCTGTTTTTT,CASSFRSGHNTGELFF
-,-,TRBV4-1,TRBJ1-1,TGCGCCAGCAGCCAAGGGGCAAGGGCTGTTGAAGCTTTCTTT,CASSQGARAVEAFF
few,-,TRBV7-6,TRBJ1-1,TGTGCCAGCAGCCCCGGCGGGGGCGGCACTGAAGCTTTCTTT,CASSPGGGGTEAFF
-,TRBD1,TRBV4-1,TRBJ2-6,TGCGCCAGCAGCCAGGGGGGCAGGGGGCCATCTGGGGCCAACGTCCTGACTTTC,CASSQGGRGPSGANVLTF
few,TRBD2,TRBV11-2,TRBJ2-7,TGTGCCAGCAGCTTAGATGGGGTAGCGGGGAGCTCCTACGAGCAGTACTTC,CASSLDGVAGSSYEQYF
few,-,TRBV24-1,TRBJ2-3,TGTGCCACCAGTGGGCAGGGTACAGATACGCAGTATTTT,CATSGQGTDTQYF
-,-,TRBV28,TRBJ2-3,TGTGCCAGCAATCCAGGAACTTGGCCAGATACGCAGTATTTT,CASNPGTWPDTQYF
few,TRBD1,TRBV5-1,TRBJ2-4,TGCGCCAGCAGCTTGGCTGGACAGGGGTATGGAAACATTCAGTACTTC,CASSLAGQGYGNIQYF
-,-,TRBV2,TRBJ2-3,TGTGCCAGCATGAAGGGACTCAGCACAGATACGCAGTATTTT,CASMKGLSTDTQYF
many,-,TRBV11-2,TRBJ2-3,TGTGCCAGCAGGGGGTATAACACATCACATGCAGATACGCAGTATTTT,CASRGYNTSHADTQYF
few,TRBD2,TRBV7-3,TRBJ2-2,TGTGCCAGCAGCTTAGTGGGACTAGCGGGGAAAAAAGGGGAGCTGTTTTTT,CASSLVGLAGKKGELFF
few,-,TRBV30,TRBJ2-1,TGTGCCTGGAGTGGGGGTGGGGAGCAGTTCTTC,CAWSGGGEQFF
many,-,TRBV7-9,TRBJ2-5,TGTGCCAGCAGCGCCGACTGGAGACAAGAGACCCAGTACTTC,CASSADWRQETQYF
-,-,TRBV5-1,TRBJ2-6,TGCGCCAGCAGCTTAGTAGTCGTAGGGGACCTCCCTGGGGCCAACGTCCTGACTTTC,CASSLVVVGDLPGANVLTF
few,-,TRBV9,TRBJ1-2,TGTGCCAGCAGCGTAGGAGGTTTGGGGCAGAATGGCTACACCTTC,CASSVGGLGQNGYTF
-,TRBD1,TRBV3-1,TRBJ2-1,TGTGCTAGCAGCCAAGGGACAGGCCCTCTCAGGCAGTTCTTC,CASSQGTGPLRQFF
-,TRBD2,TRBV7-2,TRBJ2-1,TGTGCCAGCAGCTTCGGACTAGCGGGGAACCCCTACAATGAGCAGTTCTTC,CASSFGLAGNPYNEQFF
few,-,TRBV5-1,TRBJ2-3,TGCGCCAGCAGCGCGGATGGTCGTTCCACAGATACGCAGTATTTT,CASSADGRSTDTQYF
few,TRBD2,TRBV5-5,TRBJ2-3,TGTGCCAGCAGCCCATCAGGGACTAGTGCAGATACGCAGTATTTT,CASSPSGTSADTQYF
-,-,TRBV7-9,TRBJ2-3,TGTGCCAGCAGCTTTACGGGACTTAGCACAGATACGCAGTGTTTT,CASSFTGLSTDTQCF
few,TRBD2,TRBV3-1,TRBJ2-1,TGTGCCAGCAGCTATTCGGGGGGGAATGAGCAGTTCTTC,CASSYSGGNEQFF
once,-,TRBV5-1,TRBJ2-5,TGCGCCAGCAGCTGGGGGGGGGACACTAGAGAGACCCAGTACTTC,CASSWGGDTRETQYF
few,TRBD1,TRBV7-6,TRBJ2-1,TGTGCCAGCAGCGTGGGACAGGCATACAATGAGCAGTTCTTC,CASSVGQAYNEQFF
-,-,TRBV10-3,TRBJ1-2,TGTGCCATTTCAGGGTTAGGGTATGGCTACACCTTC,CAISGLGYGYTF
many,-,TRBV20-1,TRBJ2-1,TGCAGTGCTCTACAGGGAGCCCATGAGCAGTTCTTC,CSALQGAHEQFF